These 21 T cell receptor beta chains share one sample of origin, sequenced in a study of shared clonotypes between healthy human individuals. Assay: immunoSEQ multiplex PCR; the TCRdb copy retains only in-frame clones and omits some. The sample consists of roughly 2,500,000 clones, 80% to 95% of them appearing once. Sequencing was carried out using naive CD4+ T cells from PBMCs. Subset noted: CD45RA+ positively selected. The receptors originated from a man younger than 35 in good health. Some clones in this sample may be carry-over from other donors' samples.

The chain employs TRBV5-5 and TRBJ1-1; 8 positions agree with TRBD1. This CDR3 region has 15 residues. Germline V gene data show CDR1 as SGHKS and CDR2 as YYEKEE (reference sequence). Unmatched junction bases numbered 9, after V lost 3 bases and J lost 5 bases. The chain's CDR3 is CASSSLPTGETEAFF. CDR3 sequence (DNA): TGTGCCAGCAGCTCACTACCGACAGGGGAGACTGAAGCTTTCTTT.

This chain links TRBV19 with TRBJ1-5; D is unclear. The CDR3 runs 11 residues. The V end lost 6 bases, the J end lost 5 bases, and 5 bases lay between the germline ends. Germline V gene sequence: CDR1 LNHDA, CDR2 SQIVND (reference sequence). CDR3 sequence: CASRVDQPQHF. The CDR3 DNA sequence: TGTGCCAGTAGGGTGGATCAGCCCCAGCATTTT. Full variable domain (remainder filled in from reference TRBV19 and TRBJ1-5): DGGITQSPKYLFRKEGQNVTLSCEQNLNHDAMYWYRQDPGQGLRLIYYSQIVNDFQKGDIAEGYSVSREKKESFPLTVTSAQKNPTAFYLCASRVDQPQHFGDGTRLSIL.

The chain combines TRBV6-1 with TRBJ2-2; D gene unclear. The CDR3 sequence is 15 residues long. The germline V gene has CDR1 MNHNS and CDR2 SASEGT. V was trimmed by 4 bases and J by 0 bases, leaving 9 bases between them. Written as DNA, the CDR3 is TGTGCCAGCAGTGGAAAGATCTCGAACACCGGGGAGCTGTTTTTT. Translation gives CASSGKISNTGELFF.

The chain recombines TRBV7-9 with TRBJ1-1; 7 nucleotides agree with TRBD1. CDR3 length equals 15 residues. V trimming: 6 bases; J trimming: 2 bases; junction bases outside the gene matches: 9. The germline V gene encodes CDR1 SEHNR and CDR2 FQNEAQ (reference sequence). The CDR3 DNA follows: TGTGCCAGCAGGGGAGAGGGGACAGCCAACACTGAAGCTTTCTTT. Protein: CASRGEGTANTEAFF.

This sequence joins TRBV29-1 and TRBJ2-1; TRBD1 matches 7 bases. The CDR3 consists of 15 residues. V lost 2 bases and J lost 0; bases outside the gene matches: 4. Germline V CDR1 and CDR2: SQVTM, ANQGSEA. The chain's CDR3 is CSVEFRGSSYNEQFF. CDR3 nucleotides: TGCAGCGTTGAATTCAGGGGGAGCTCCTACAATGAGCAGTTCTTC.

V gene TRBV28 combines with J gene TRBJ2-7; maybe TRBD1 (6 bases). The CDR3 extends over 12 amino acids. Trimming shortened V by 6 bases and J by 4 bases, and 10 bases separated the two germline ends. The germline CDR1 and CDR2 sequences are MDHEN and SYDVKM. The CDR3 loop is CASRVDRYEQYF. The CDR3 nucleotides are TGTGCCAGCAGGGTTGACAGGTACGAGCAGTACTTC.

Concerning this clone: This sample includes further DNA sequences coding for the same CDR3. V gene TRBV18 combines with J gene TRBJ1-1; TRBD1 might be the D (6 bases). The V end lost 0 bases, the J end lost 1 base, and 9 bases lay between the germline ends. The CDR3 covers 15 residues. Germline loops: CDR1 KGHSH, CDR2 LQKENI. Here the CDR3 reads CASSPPSRGNTEAFF. CDR3 sequence (DNA): TGTGCCAGCTCACCACCGTCCAGGGGGAACACTGAAGCTTTCTTT.

The chain links TRBV7-2 to TRBJ2-2; D is perhaps TRBD2 (6 bases). Trimming stripped 5 bases from V and 5 bases from J, with 15 bases between. The CDR3 is 15 residues long. Germline lookup yields CDR1 SGHTA and CDR2 FQGNSA. CDR3 amino acids: CASSPLGGATGELFF. CDR3 nucleotides: TGTGCCAGCAGCCCCCTTGGCGGGGCTACCGGGGAGCTGTTTTTT.

The chain employs TRBV21-1 and TRBJ2-5. TRBV21-1 is given as a pseudogene. The CDR3 has 13 residues. CDR3 region: CASSSKGEETQYF. The CDR3 DNA follows: TGTGCCAGCAGCTCAAAGGGCGAAGAGACCCAGTACTTC.

V usage is TRBV5-6 and J usage is TRBJ2-7; 12 nucleotides line up with TRBD2. This CDR3 spans 15 amino acids. The germline V gene encodes CDR1 SGHDT and CDR2 YYEEEE. After removal of 4 bases from V and 4 bases from J, the junction contained 6 bases not matched to a gene. The CDR3 nucleotides are TGTGCCAGCAGCGCCGGACTAGCGGGACTGTACGAGCAGTACTTC. Protein sequence: CASSAGLAGLYEQYF. Looking up the rest from reference TRBV5-6 and TRBJ2-7 gives the full variable domain: DAGVTQSPTHLIKTRGQQVTLRCSPKSGHDTVSWYQQALGQGPQFIFQYYEEEERQRGNFPDRFSGHQFPNYSSELNVNALLLGDSALYLCASSAGLAGLYEQYFGPGTRLTVT.

The chain's CDR3 is CASSYGWGRNYEQYF. The CDR3 nucleotides are TGTGCCAGCAGTTACGGTTGGGGACGGAATTACGAGCAGTACTTC. The J gene is TRBJ2-7, the V gene TRBV6-5, with D perhaps matching TRBD1 or TRBD2 (5 bases each). The germline V and J ends were trimmed by 2 bases and 4 bases, with 15 bases remaining between them. CDR3 length: 15 amino acids. Germline V gene lookup returns CDR1 MNHEY and CDR2 SVGAGI.

The chain recombines TRBV19 with TRBJ2-1, with TRBD2 identical over 8 bases. CDR1 LNHDA and CDR2 SQIVND come from the germline V gene (reference sequence). The CDR3 covers 15 residues. The V segment lost 6 bases and the J segment 6 bases; nucleotides outside the gene matches: 10. In DNA, the CDR3 is TGTGCCAGTAGCAAAGCAGCGGGAGTAGGCAATGAGCAGTTCTTC. Its protein product is CASSKAAGVGNEQFF.

This clone was counted only a few times. V usage is TRBV2 and J usage is TRBJ1-2; D unresolved. CDR3 length: 13 residues. V lost 2 bases to trimming and J lost 6 bases, with 10 bases between them. The germline CDR1 and CDR2 sequences are SNHLY and FYNNEI. As DNA, the CDR3 is TGTGCCAGCAGTGAAAGAGCCCACGATGGCTACACCTTC. Translation gives CASSERAHDGYTF.

The J gene is TRBJ1-2, the V gene TRBV5-4, with TRBD1 as a possible D gene (6 bases). Trimming removed 4 bases at V and 4 bases at J, with 11 bases between. The CDR3 spans 13 residues. Germline V CDR1 and CDR2: SGHNT, YYREEE (reference sequence). In nucleotides, the CDR3 is TGTGCCAGCAGCCCGGGGGGGGCCTATGGCTACACCTTC. This encodes CASSPGGAYGYTF.

The chain has TRBV7-9 and TRBJ1-4; D might be TRBD1 (5 bases). Looked up from germline, CDR1 is SEHNR and CDR2 is FQNEAQ (reference sequence). The germline V and J ends were trimmed by 5 bases and 2 bases, with 9 bases remaining between them. The CDR3 runs to 14 residues. CDR3 nucleotide sequence: TGTGCCAGCAGCATAAGACAGACTAATGAAAAACTGTTTTTT. Residues: CASSIRQTNEKLFF.

To note about this clone: This same CDR3 is encoded by further DNA sequences in the sample. The CDR3 nucleotides read TGTGCCAGCAGCTTAGTTGGGACAGTTAACTATGGCTACACCTTC. Protein sequence: CASSLVGTVNYGYTF. The chain has TRBV7-2 and TRBJ1-2; 7 positions agree with TRBD1. The CDR3 runs to 15 residues. J lost 1 base, V lost 1 base, and 3 bases had no gene match. Germline V gene data show CDR1 as SGHTA and CDR2 as FQGNSA.

The chain is built from TRBV19 and TRBJ1-5; possibly TRBD1 for D (5 bases). The V and J ends lost 10 bases and 4 bases respectively, with 14 bases between them. The CDR3 is made up of 13 amino acids. The germline gives CDR1 LNHDA, CDR2 SQIVND (reference sequence). CDR3 loop: CATRDGRNQPQHF. Written as DNA, the CDR3 is TGTGCCACTAGGGACGGACGGAATCAGCCCCAGCATTTT.

The J gene is TRBJ1-5, the V gene TRBV2; D call uncertain. Germline V gene lookup returns CDR1 SNHLY and CDR2 FYNNEI. The CDR3 sequence is 15 residues long. With 5 bases removed from V and 6 bases from J, the gap between germline ends came to 17 bases. The CDR3, as DNA: TGTGCCAGCAGTCTTGAGGTGGCGCGGCTTCAGCCCCAGCATTTT. It translates to CASSLEVARLQPQHF.

A note on this clone: The same CDR3 is also encoded by other DNA sequences in this sample. The V gene is TRBV2, the J gene TRBJ2-2, with 7 bases that match TRBD2. This CDR3 region has 15 residues. V shed 8 bases and J 3 bases; nucleotides not matched to a gene: 9. The germline gives CDR1 SNHLY, CDR2 FYNNEI. The CDR3 DNA is TGTGCCAGCTCCCCCCGGGGGGTAGACACCGGGGAGCTGTTTTTT. This gives the protein CASSPRGVDTGELFF.

J is TRBJ2-5 and V is TRBV6-6; the D gene is possibly TRBD1 (6 bases). Deletions cut 7 bases from V and 5 bases from J, with 14 bases between. The germline V gene encodes CDR1 MNHNY and CDR2 SVGAGI (reference sequence). There are 13 residues in the CDR3. The CDR3 DNA follows: TGTGCCAGCAACTTACAGGGTGCCGAGACCCAGTACTTC. Translated: CASNLQGAETQYF.

V is TRBV5-1 and J is TRBJ2-5; the D gene could be TRBD1 or TRBD2 (5 bases each). CDR1 is SGHRS and CDR2 is YFSETQ in the germline V gene. V gave up 1 base and J gave up 5 bases, with 15 bases separating them. The CDR3 runs 15 residues. The CDR3 reads CASSLIGQGGETQYF. The CDR3 nucleotides read TGCGCCAGCAGCTTGATCGGGCAGGGCGGGGAGACCCAGTACTTC.